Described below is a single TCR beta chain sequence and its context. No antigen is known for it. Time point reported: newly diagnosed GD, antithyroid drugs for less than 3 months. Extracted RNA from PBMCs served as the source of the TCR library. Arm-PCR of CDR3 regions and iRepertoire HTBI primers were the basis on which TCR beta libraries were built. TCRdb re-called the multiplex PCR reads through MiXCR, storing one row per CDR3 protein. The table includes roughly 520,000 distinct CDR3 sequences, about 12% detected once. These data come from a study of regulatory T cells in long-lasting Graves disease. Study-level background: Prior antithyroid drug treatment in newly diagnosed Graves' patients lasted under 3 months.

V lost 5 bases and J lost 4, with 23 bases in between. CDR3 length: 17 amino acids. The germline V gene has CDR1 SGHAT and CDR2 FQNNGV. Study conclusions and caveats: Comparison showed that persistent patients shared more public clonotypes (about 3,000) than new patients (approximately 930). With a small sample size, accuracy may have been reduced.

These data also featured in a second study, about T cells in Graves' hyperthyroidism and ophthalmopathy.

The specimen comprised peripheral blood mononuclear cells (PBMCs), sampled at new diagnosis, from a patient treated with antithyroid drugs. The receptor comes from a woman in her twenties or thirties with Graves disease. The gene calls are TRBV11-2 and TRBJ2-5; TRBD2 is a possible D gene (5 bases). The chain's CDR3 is CASSPPPFGINGETQYF. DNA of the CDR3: TGTGCCAGCAGCCCGCCTCCGTTCGGGATAAACGGAGAGACCCAGTACTTC.